Described below is a single T cell receptor (beta chain) sequence and its context. Its antigen is as yet unknown. The read comes to an end 3 residues before the CDR3 does, leaving the germline J gene to fill in the end. The data stem from a study of T cells in women clearing cervical HPV infection. Looking at the study overall: Women with histologically confirmed HPV16-related CIN3 or worse, 2 with invasive cancer, served as cases. Controls gave blood once infection was undetectable; cases at lesion identification.

The table came from immunoSEQ multiplex PCR; TCRdb's copy has only in-frame clones and leaves some out. The data show tens of thousands of clones, and the top ten clones hold 22%. This CDR3 spans 16 amino acids. The germline gives CDR1 LNHDA, CDR2 SQIVND (reference sequence). Regarding the study as a whole: Associations may precede or follow infection; HPV-specific or memory T cells were not isolated. TRBV6-7 abundance was lower in cases than controls (approximately 0.1% versus 0.17%).

The clonotype was recovered from a woman between 18 and 70 years old with a cervical HPV16 infection that either progressed to CIN3+ or cleared (not recorded which). The J gene is TRBJ1-2, the V gene TRBV19, with D tentatively TRBD1 (5 bases). Input material: blood buffy coat. The CDR3 loop is CASSPEGGGAYNDYTF. Partial CDR3 DNA: TGTGCCAGTAGTCCTGAGGGCGGAGGGGCCTACAATGAC.